This T cell receptor beta chain was identified during a study of OX40 agonist ivuxolimab in advanced cancers. Regarding the study in general: Ivuxolimab was a fully human IgG2 agonistic monoclonal antibody targeting the costimulatory receptor OX40 (CD134). Intravenous ivuxolimab was administered to patients every 2 weeks at six dose levels: 0.01, 0.1, 0.3, 1.5, 3 and 10 mg/kg. Among the roughly 54 dose-escalation patients, around 20 had hepatocellular carcinoma, about 15 melanoma, 9 renal cell carcinoma and 9 head and neck cancer. In the dose-escalation cohort, approximately 80% of patients were male, and the mean age was 60 years with a range of roughly 23 to 79. Prior anti-PD-1, anti-PD-L1 or anti-CTLA-4 therapy was permitted, and checkpoint inhibitors had been received by around 40% of dose-escalation patients. Partial responses occurred in three dose-escalation patients, of whom one had hepatocellular carcinoma and two had cutaneous melanoma. Peripheral TCRbeta sequencing aimed to test whether ivuxolimab altered TCR sequence diversity and caused clonal T-cell expansion. The monotherapy dose-escalation portion (N of about 49 patients) of the phase I ivuxolimab trial is reported in the paper.

Patients with a history of autoimmune disease or receiving systemic immunosuppression were excluded from the trial. Peripheral blood for TCR sequencing was collected from all dose cohorts at baseline, on cycle 4 day 1, and on cycle 7 day 1. The samples were drawn from a first-in-human, open-label, multicenter phase I dose-escalation trial of ivuxolimab. Adults with locally advanced or metastatic head and neck squamous cell, hepatocellular, melanoma or renal cell carcinoma were enrolled in the trial. Before TCR sequencing, CD4+ T cells and CD8+ T cells were sorted from peripheral blood as separate populations. Overall study outcomes, separate from this receptor: In partial responders in the 0.1-3.0 mg/kg groups, normalized peripheral clonal expansion was found to be among the lowest, especially among CD8+ T cells. Antigen specificity was not determined for the clonally expanded peripheral T cells. Low levels of normalized T-cell clonal expansion were also seen in some patients who did not respond. At doses of 0.1 to 3.0 mg/kg, clonal expansion of both CD4+ and CD8+ T cells in blood was seen between baseline and week 6. After ivuxolimab, more expanded clones were found on average in CD8+ T cells than in CD4+ T cells.

Genomic DNA was extracted from sorted cells for sequencing of the TCRbeta CDR3 region. The immunoSEQ Assay was used to sequence the TCRbeta CDR3 regions. The table comes from immuneACCESS by way of TCRdb, which keeps in-frame sequences with V and J called. Part of the clones is missing from these tables; in studies checked, under half for an unresolved V gene and the rest for unknown reasons. In this sample the table shows about 79,000 clones, roughly 91% of which occur a single time. The biggest ten clones account for less than 0.35% of the sample. To note about this clone: Its antigen has not been determined. The input lacks base qualities; no much larger clone sits a single base away.

The CDR3, cysteine through phenylalanine, is 16 amino acids long. The DNA shown is the 48-base CDR3, in frame from base 1. Based on the germline V gene, the CDR1 and CDR2 sequences are KGHSH and LQKENI. V is cut by 3 bases and J by 8 bases, and the space between the germline ends is 22 bases. The chain couples TRBV18 to TRBJ1-2; D gene: possibly TRBD1, on 6 matching bases. This TCR derives from an adult with an advanced solid tumor such as melanoma, head and neck, liver or kidney cancer. Sequenced here: CD4+ or CD8+ T cells sorted from blood, sampled in a trial of the OX40 agonist ivuxolimab. The encoded CDR3 is CASSPLQGTERGGYTF. The bases read TGTGCCAGCTCACCCCTACAGGGCACGGAGAGGGGAGGCTACACCTTC.